This passage covers 30 T cell receptor beta chains from one sample sequenced in a study of T cells in Graves' hyperthyroidism and ophthalmopathy. TCR beta CDR3 region amplification was performed from RNA transcripts. The TCR CDR3 first-round RT-PCR relied on the HTBI primer set. TCRdb re-called the multiplex PCR reads through MiXCR, storing one row per CDR3 protein. The table includes 500,000 to 600,000 distinct CDR3 sequences, roughly 50% detected once. Input material: peripheral blood or thyroid tissue (not recorded which). The source of these receptors is a woman under 30 with Graves' hyperthyroidism.

Comment on this clonotype: A much larger clonotype is one base distant, so this may be a read error. V and J are TRBV9 and TRBJ1-1; D may be TRBD1 (5 bases). Trimming removed 0 bases from V and 5 bases from J, with 14 bases in between. CDR1 and CDR2 (germline): SGDLS, YYNGEE. This CDR3 has 15 residues. CDR3 bases: TGTGCCAGCAGCGTAGGGGGAGGGGCCGGGACTGAAGCTTTCTTT. It encodes CASSVGGGAGTEAFF.

In regard to this clonotype: At one of its ends the junction is not consistent with the germline gene, which may arise from a read error. The CDR3 nucleotides read TGCAGCGTTGAAGTCTGGGGACTTATGGCTGAAACTTTCTTT. Its protein product is CSVEVWGLMAETFF. The rearrangement joins TRBV29-1 to TRBJ1-1; D may be TRBD1 (5 bases). The CDR3 loop spans 14 amino acids. CDR1 is SQVTM and CDR2 is ANQGSEA in the germline V gene.

This clonotype was observed at least ten times. The genes are TRBV12-3 or TRBV12-4 and TRBJ2-7; 13 nucleotides match TRBD2. Trimming at V came to 7 bases and at J to 7 bases, leaving 4 bases not matched to a gene. This CDR3 comprises 13 residues. The CDR3 region has the DNA TGTGCCAGCACCCTACTAGCGGGAGGGGAGCAGTACTTC. Amino acids: CASTLLAGGEQYF.

The chain couples TRBV24-1 to TRBJ2-1; TRBD2 is a possible D gene (6 bases). V was clipped by 3 bases and J by 7 bases, with 15 bases between them. CDR3 length equals 15 residues. Germline lookup yields CDR1 KGHDR and CDR2 SFDVKD. CDR3 DNA: TGTGCCACCAGTGATACGGGAGTAGTGTCTAATGAGCAGTTCTTC. It codes for CATSDTGVVSNEQFF.

V is TRBV3-1 and J is TRBJ2-5; D might be TRBD1 (6 bases). The CDR3 has 15 amino acids. V lost 4 bases and J 6 bases, leaving 18 bases between the germline ends. From germline, CDR1 is LGHDT and CDR2 YNNKEL (reference sequence). DNA for the CDR3: TGTGCCAGCAGCCGGTTCGGGACAACCTCGAAGACCCAGTACTTC. This codes for CASSRFGTTSKTQYF.

The chain carries TRBV7-2 and TRBJ2-7, with TRBD2 matching over 7 bases. CDR3 length equals 15 residues. Germline-derived CDR1 and CDR2 are SGHTA and FQGNSA. V dropped 4 bases and J dropped 1; count of bases not matched to a gene: 7. CDR3 DNA: TGTGCCAGCAGCTACCCTCCGGGGGGATCCTACGAGCAGTACTTC. Translation gives CASSYPPGGSYEQYF.

The V gene is TRBV7-8, the J gene TRBJ2-5; D gene unclear. Germline V gives CDR1 SGHVS, CDR2 FQNEAQ. Trimming removed 4 bases from V and 1 base from J, with 13 bases in between. The CDR3 covers 15 residues. CDR3 sequence (DNA): TGTGCCAGCAGCTCCCCGGGTCGAGGCCAAGAGACCCAGTACTTC. It specifies CASSSPGRGQETQYF.

The CDR3 DNA reads as TGTGCCACCAGCAGTTACTCAAACGGACTAGCGGGAAGGTACGAGCAGTACTTC. Encoded protein: CATSSYSNGLAGRYEQYF. The V gene is TRBV15, the J gene TRBJ2-7; 12 bases agree with TRBD2. Germline values: CDR1 LNHNV, CDR2 YYDKDF (reference sequence). The CDR3 spans 18 residues. V gave up 3 bases and J gave up 4 bases; unmatched junction bases: 13.

The rearrangement uses TRBV20-1 and TRBJ1-1, with D possibly matching TRBD1 (6 bases). Germline V CDR1 and CDR2: DFQATT, SNEGSKA (reference sequence). Trimming pared 7 bases from V and 10 bases from J, leaving 25 bases between. CDR3 size: 14 residues. The CDR3 coding sequence is TGCAGTGAACCCAACGAGATGGGGGGCAAAGGAGCTTTCTTT. It translates to CSEPNEMGGKGAFF.

The chain carries TRBV5-4 and TRBJ2-3; D unresolved. Germline values: CDR1 SGHNT, CDR2 YYREEE (reference sequence). This CDR3 is 15 amino acids long. V lost 2 bases to trimming and J lost 4 bases, with 14 bases between them. This CDR3 is CASSLLGSFADTQYF. CDR3 DNA sequence: TGTGCCAGCAGCTTACTTGGTTCGTTCGCAGATACGCAGTATTTT.

This clonotype was seen many times. The chain joins TRBV10-3 to TRBJ1-1; tentatively, D is TRBD1 (5 bases). Germline CDR1 ENHRY, CDR2 SYGVKD. V gave up 5 bases and J gave up 5 bases, with 15 bases separating them. The CDR3 runs to 14 residues. CDR3 region: CAISSGDGGTEAFF. For the CDR3, the DNA is TGTGCCATCAGTTCTGGCGACGGGGGTACTGAAGCTTTCTTT.

V and J are TRBV7-6 and TRBJ2-7; D is unclear. The CDR3 is 14 amino acids. Trimming shortened V by 4 bases and J by 5 bases, and 15 bases separated the two germline ends. CDR1 and CDR2 from the germline V gene are SGHVS and FNYEAQ. Here the CDR3 reads CASSSWKGLHEQYF. The CDR3 nucleotides are TGTGCCAGCAGCTCCTGGAAAGGCCTCCACGAGCAGTACTTC. Together with reference TRBV7-6 and TRBJ2-7, the CDR3 gives the full variable domain: GAGVSQSPRYKVTKRGQDVALRCDPISGHVSLYWYRQALGQGPEFLTYFNYEAQQDKSGLPNDRFSAERPEGSISTLTIQRTEQRDSAMYRCASSSWKGLHEQYFGPGTRLTVT.

V gene TRBV7-3 combines with J gene TRBJ2-7; D is perhaps TRBD2 (5 bases). The CDR3 covers 9 residues. V lost 9 bases and J lost 7, with 7 bases in between. CDR1 and CDR2 from the germline V gene are SGHTA and FQGTGA. The CDR3 spells CAREREQYF. As DNA, the CDR3 is TGTGCCAGGGAGCGGGAGCAGTACTTC.

This clonotype has a count of ten or more. This sequence joins TRBV7-8 and TRBJ2-7; possible D gene TRBD2, 6 bases. Germline-derived CDR1 and CDR2 are SGHVS and FQNEAQ. With 4 bases removed from V and 0 bases from J, the gap between germline ends came to 7 bases. This CDR3 comprises 13 residues. The CDR3 nucleotides read TGTGCCAGCAGCTCGGGACTCTCCTACGAGCAGTACTTC. This codes for CASSSGLSYEQYF.

The chain joins TRBV10-3 to TRBJ2-7; tentative D call: TRBD1 (6 bases). Germline CDR1 ENHRY, CDR2 SYGVKD. Trimming removed 8 bases at V and 2 bases at J, with 16 bases between. CDR3 length: 14 amino acids. The CDR3 here is CAIRPPGETYEQYF. The CDR3 nucleotides are TGTGCCATCCGACCTCCAGGGGAAACCTACGAGCAGTACTTC.

Many counts were recorded for this clonotype. The chain is built from TRBV7-9 and TRBJ2-5; 10 nucleotides align to TRBD2. The CDR3 spans 16 residues. Per germline, CDR1 SEHNR and CDR2 FQNEAQ (reference sequence). V lost 4 bases and J lost 3; bases outside the gene matches: 8. The CDR3 loop reads CASSSGTSGNEETQYF. The CDR3 DNA reads as TGTGCCAGCAGCTCGGGTACTAGCGGGAACGAAGAGACCCAGTACTTC.

In its sample, this clonotype was seen many times. The V gene is TRBV4-1, the J gene TRBJ1-5, with a possible D match to TRBD1 (5 bases). The CDR3 has 15 amino acids. V shed 0 bases and J shed 4 bases, with 10 bases lying between them. Germline assignment: CDR1 MGHRA and CDR2 YSYEKL. This CDR3 reads CASSQEGQNNQPQHF. The CDR3 nucleotides are TGCGCCAGCAGCCAAGAGGGGCAGAATAATCAGCCCCAGCATTTT.

The chain uses TRBV6-6 and TRBJ2-7; 9 nucleotides match TRBD1. This CDR3 region has 15 residues. The J segment lost 6 bases and the V segment lost 4 bases, leaving 10 bases of the junction unmatched. In germline, CDR1 is MNHNY, CDR2 SVGAGI (reference sequence). CDR3 nucleotides: TGTGCCAGCAGTTTATTCCCTGGGACAGGGTTCGAGCAGTACTTC. Residues: CASSLFPGTGFEQYF.

The table lists this clonotype with many counts. V gene TRBV7-3 combines with J gene TRBJ1-1; D is unresolved. Germline-derived CDR1 and CDR2 are SGHTA and FQGTGA. V dropped 1 base and J dropped 4 bases, with 7 bases sitting between them. The CDR3 has 13 residues. The CDR3 sequence is CASSLITSTEAFF. CDR3 coding DNA: TGTGCCAGCAGCTTAATCACGTCCACTGAAGCTTTCTTT.

The rearrangement links TRBV7-2 to TRBJ2-7; D call uncertain. V lost 5 bases and J 9 bases, leaving 20 bases between the germline ends. The CDR3 covers 14 residues. CDR1 and CDR2 from the germline V gene are SGHTA and FQGNSA. The CDR3 nucleotides read TGTGCCAGCAGCCGAGTGACGGCGCAGGATACGCAGTACTTC. Translation: CASSRVTAQDTQYF.

Many counts were recorded for this clonotype. In DNA, the CDR3 is TGTGCCAGCCATAACACCGGGGAGCTGTTTTTT. Translation gives CASHNTGELFF. The chain joins TRBV6-5 to TRBJ2-2; D remains ambiguous. Trimming removed 8 bases from V and 2 bases from J, with 3 bases in between. This CDR3 has 11 amino acids. Germline V CDR1 and CDR2: MNHEY, SVGAGI.

This clonotype was seen at least ten times. V is TRBV20-1 and J is TRBJ1-3; no reliable D call. The germline CDR1 and CDR2 sequences are DFQATT and SNEGSKA (reference sequence). Trimming took off 5 bases at V and 2 bases at J, with 10 bases between the two ends. This CDR3 has 13 residues. Written as DNA, the CDR3 is TGCAGTGCTCCCGACGGACCTGGAAACACCATATATTTT. It specifies CSAPDGPGNTIYF.

V is TRBV20-1 and J is TRBJ1-2, with 8 bases lining up with TRBD1. Trimming removed 0 bases from V and 12 bases from J; junction bases left unmatched: 15. The CDR3 is 15 residues long. Germline V gives CDR1 DFQATT, CDR2 SNEGSKA (reference sequence). Written as DNA, the CDR3 is TGCAGTGCTAGAGATTCCGGACAGGGAAACGCTGGAAACACCTTC. Translated: CSARDSGQGNAGNTF.

This clonotype was observed a few times. The chain joins TRBV10-3 to TRBJ2-3, with a possible D match to TRBD2 (5 bases). CDR1 ENHRY and CDR2 SYGVKD come from the germline V gene. The ends were cut back, 9 bases at V and 1 base at J, with 20 bases in the middle. The CDR3 length is 16 residues. The CDR3 sequence: CAIADSRAIGTDTQYF. The CDR3 coding sequence is TGTGCCATAGCGGACTCCCGGGCGATTGGCACAGATACGCAGTATTTT.

A note on this clonotype: Compared with germline, one end of the junction differs, possibly owing to a read error. This chain links TRBV4-1 with TRBJ1-1; D perhaps matches TRBD1 (6 bases). Germline V gene lookup returns CDR1 MGHRA and CDR2 YSYEKL. The CDR3 covers 15 residues. In nucleotides, the CDR3 is TGTGCCAGCAGCCGGATCGGACAGCTGAACACTGAAGCTTTCTTT. Translating gives CASSRIGQLNTEAFF.

The DNA of the CDR3 is TGTGCCAGCAACTTGGCCCCAGTAAGCTCCTATAATTCACCCCTCCACTTT. The encoded protein is CASNLAPVSSYNSPLHF. This chain joins TRBV11-2 and TRBJ1-6; no firm D call. CDR1 and CDR2 from the germline V gene are SGHAT and FQNNGV. The CDR3 spans 17 residues. V was clipped by 7 bases and J by 0 bases, with 16 bases between them.

The chain recombines TRBV2 with TRBJ2-6; D unresolved. The CDR3 is made up of 16 amino acids. The germline V gene has CDR1 SNHLY and CDR2 FYNNEI. Trimming took 3 bases from V and 0 from J, leaving 9 bases between them. The CDR3 region is CASSDAVTSGANVLTF. The DNA for the CDR3 is TGTGCCAGCAGTGATGCCGTTACCTCTGGGGCCAACGTCCTGACTTTC.

This clonotype has a count of ten or more. The chain recombines TRBV7-9 with TRBJ1-2; the match to TRBD1 covers 7 bases. This CDR3 spans 14 amino acids. Germline CDR1 and CDR2: SEHNR and FQNEAQ (reference sequence). V dropped 6 bases and J dropped 8; count of bases not matched to a gene: 12. CDR3 nucleotides: TGTGCCAGCAGTTTTGAAGGGGGCTTAAGAGGCTACACCTTC. Translated: CASSFEGGLRGYTF.

This chain links TRBV20-1 with TRBJ2-5; D gene ambiguous. The CDR3 runs 10 residues. Looked up from germline, CDR1 is DFQATT and CDR2 is SNEGSKA (reference sequence). Trimming took 6 bases from V and 5 from J, leaving 7 bases between them. CDR3 nucleotide sequence: TGCAGTGCCGCCCGGGAGACCCAGTACTTC. Protein product: CSAARETQYF.

The chain recombines TRBV6-1 with TRBJ1-4; D might be TRBD1 (6 bases). The CDR3 runs 14 residues. CDR1 is MNHNS, CDR2 SASEGT, per germline. V was pared by 1 base and J by 11 bases, with 14 bases between. The chain's CDR3 is CASSEEGGTRKLFF. Here the CDR3 DNA reads TGTGCCAGCAGTGAAGAGGGGGGAACGAGGAAACTGTTTTTT.